This is a list of T cell receptor beta chains from one sample in a study of T cell responses to AZD1222 COVID-19 vaccine. Repertoires were generated with immunoSEQ multiplex PCR, while TCRdb's copy carries only in-frame clones and drops some. The sample consists of fewer than 85,000 clones, 75% to 90% of them appearing once. The sample consisted of peripheral blood, taken on day 0 of AZD1222 vaccination. Source of these receptors: an adult in good health. CDR3s include the opening cysteine and the closing phenylalanine or tryptophan. The D gene is left open where the match is weak. Rows may omit the clone size; those that give it use once, few, many or a size class.

cdr3_length d_call j_call clone_size v_call cdr3_aa cdr3_nt
14 - TRBJ1-1 - TRBV11-2 CASSFMEGDTEAFF TGTGCCAGCAGCTTCATGGAGGGTGACACTGAAGCTTTCTTT
16 - TRBJ1-6 - TRBV7-2 CASSLVVGRYNSPLHF TGTGCCAGCAGCTTAGTAGTAGGGAGGTATAATTCACCCCTCCACTTT
14 - TRBJ2-1 - TRBV3-1/TRBV3-2 CASSQAGEADEQFF TGTGCCAGCAGCCAAGCTGGGGAAGCGGATGAGCAGTTCTTC
15 - TRBJ2-1 - TRBV7-2 CASSLDRGGYNEQFF TGTGCCAGCAGCTTAGACAGGGGGGGATACAATGAGCAGTTCTTC
13 - TRBJ2-7 - TRBV2 CASSPIPTYEQYF TGTGCCAGCAGTCCGATACCTACTTACGAGCAGTACTTC
15 - TRBJ1-1 - TRBV19 CASSIEGRGNTEAFF TGTGCCAGTAGTATAGAAGGCAGGGGGAACACTGAAGCTTTCTTT
17 TRBD2 TRBJ2-2 - TRBV5-1 CASSLGLAGPGTGELFF TGCGCCAGCAGCTTGGGGCTAGCGGGCCCGGGGACCGGGGAGCTGTTTTTT
15 - TRBJ2-7 - TRBV18 CASSPPLLDPYEQYF TGTGCCAGCTCACCCCCCCTACTGGACCCCTACGAGCAGTACTTC
14 TRBD1 TRBJ2-3 - TRBV29-1 CSVEGTASTDTQYF TGCAGCGTTGAGGGGACAGCTAGCACAGATACGCAGTATTTT
17 - TRBJ2-2 once TRBV13 CASSKGDTIAMTGELFF TGTGCCAGCAGCAAAGGGGACACCATAGCAATGACCGGGGAGCTGTTTTTT
14 TRBD2 TRBJ2-1 - TRBV5-6 CASSFLAVDNEQFF TGTGCCAGCAGCTTCCTAGCGGTGGACAATGAGCAGTTCTTC
12 - TRBJ2-7 - TRBV6-2/TRBV6-3 CASSLLEYEQYF TGTGCCAGCAGTTTACTTGAATACGAGCAGTACTTC
13 - TRBJ2-7 - TRBV6-5 CASRVPGDYEQYF TGTGCCAGCAGGGTCCCCGGGGATTACGAGCAGTACTTC